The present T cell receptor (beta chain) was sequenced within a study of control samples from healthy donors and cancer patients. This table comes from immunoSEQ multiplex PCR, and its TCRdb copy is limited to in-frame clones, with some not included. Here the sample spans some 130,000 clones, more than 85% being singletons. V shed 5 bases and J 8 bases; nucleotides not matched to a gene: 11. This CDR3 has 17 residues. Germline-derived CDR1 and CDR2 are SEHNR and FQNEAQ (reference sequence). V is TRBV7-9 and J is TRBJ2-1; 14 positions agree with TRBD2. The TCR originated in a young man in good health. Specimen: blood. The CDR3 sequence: CASSQTLGLAGGDEQFF. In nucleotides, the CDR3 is TGTGCCAGCAGCCAAACCTTAGGACTAGCGGGGGGTGATGAGCAGTTCTTC.